This TCR beta chain was sequenced in a study of neurological immune-mediated disorders. Findings of the study overall: Because no CDR3 amino acid sequences were shared across subjects by expanded clones, private repertoires were suggested in all groups.

This clonotype was counted at least ten times. The antigen is not known. TCRdb used MiXCR to reprocess the 5' RACE reads, holding one entry per CDR3 protein. Of approximately 46,000 distinct CDR3 sequences in the sample, 9% to 10% were seen once. Time point described: longitudinal time-point 1 (baseline). A blood bank in Maryland, USA, provided the volunteers who served as healthy controls. 2 million unsorted PBMCs were stored in RNAlater at -80 °C before RNA extraction. Germline CDR1 and CDR2: SGHRS and YFSETQ. V lost 0 bases and J 1 base, leaving 8 bases between the germline ends. This CDR3 comprises 14 residues.

The TCR comes from a woman between 35 and 50 years old in good health. This sequence joins TRBV5-1 and TRBJ2-7, with D uncertain. The sequenced sample consisted of PBMCs. CDR3 nucleotides: TGCGCCAGCAGCTTGGGCAGTGCTTCCTACGAGCAGTACTTC. Amino acid sequence: CASSLGSASYEQYF.